Listed here is a single TCR beta chain. Trimming removed 1 base from V and 3 bases from J, with 22 bases in between. CDR1 DFQATT and CDR2 SNEGSKA come from the germline V gene (reference sequence). This CDR3 comprises 17 residues. This entry is derived from a study of CD8 T cells in ankylosing spondylitis. Each CDR3 protein gets one entry after TCRdb re-called the 5' RACE reads with MiXCR. The data contain about 340,000 distinct CDR3 sequences, roughly 15% of them singletons. V is TRBV20-1 and J is TRBJ2-7; D may be TRBD2 (6 bases). Input material: blood, either unsorted or a sorted T cell fraction (not recorded which). This clonotype originated in a male donor with ankylosing spondylitis or in good health (not recorded which). CDR3 residues: CSARASGKGRPYYEQYF. The CDR3, as DNA: TGCAGTGCTAGAGCATCTGGTAAGGGGAGGCCATACTACGAGCAGTACTTC.